This TCR beta chain was sequenced for a study of blood T cell repertoires in COVID-19. Generated by immunoSEQ multiplex PCR, the TCRdb table keeps only in-frame clones and is missing some. The sample shows about 190,000 clones, about four fifths of them seen only once. Trimming removed 3 bases at V and 4 bases at J, with 7 bases between. The CDR3 has 11 residues. The germline V gene has CDR1 GTSNPN and CDR2 SVGIG (reference sequence). This receptor was identified in an older woman with COVID-19, enrolled during active disease. J is TRBJ2-7 and V is TRBV30, with TRBD2 as a possible D gene (5 bases). The sample consisted of peripheral blood. CDR3: CAWRREYEQYF. In DNA, the CDR3 is TGTGCCTGGAGACGGGAATACGAGCAGTACTTC.